This TCR beta chain was identified in a study of cytomegalovirus exposure and HLA in healthy donors. Study observations and caveats: About 180 TCR beta chains were listed as cytomegalovirus-associated. TCR association rates varied by HLA locus in a later analysis, with DRB1 highest and HLA-C lowest.

To note about this clone: The antigen remains undetermined.

Trimming left V 2 bases short and J 0 bases short, with 8 bases between. Per the germline V gene, CDR1 is MNHNS and CDR2 is SASEGT. This CDR3 is 15 amino acids long. The PCR had 60 Vbeta and 13 Jbeta primers. Here immunoSEQ multiplex PCR was the method, and the copy in TCRdb shows in-frame clones only, minus some. Altogether some 120,000 clones are present, over 8% being singletons, with the ten largest covering roughly 3.1%. The sequencing sample was made of PBMCs. The genes are TRBV6-1 and TRBJ1-5; D is undetermined. The source of this sequence is a man aged 25 to 45 in good health and CMV-seronegative. The CDR3 loop is CASSELYYSNQPQHF. In DNA, the CDR3 is TGTGCCAGCAGTGAATTGTACTATAGCAATCAGCCCCAGCATTTT.